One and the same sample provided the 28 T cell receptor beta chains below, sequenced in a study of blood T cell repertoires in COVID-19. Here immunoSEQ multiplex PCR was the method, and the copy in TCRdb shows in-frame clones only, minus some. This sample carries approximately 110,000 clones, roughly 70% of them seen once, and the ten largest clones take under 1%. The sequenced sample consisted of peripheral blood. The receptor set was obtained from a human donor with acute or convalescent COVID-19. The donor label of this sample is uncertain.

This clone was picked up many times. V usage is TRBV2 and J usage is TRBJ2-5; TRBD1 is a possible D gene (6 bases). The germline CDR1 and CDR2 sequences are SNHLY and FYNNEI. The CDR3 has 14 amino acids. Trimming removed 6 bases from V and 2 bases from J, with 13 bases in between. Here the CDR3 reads CASRSDRSQETQYF. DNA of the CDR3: TGTGCCAGCAGATCCGACAGGTCACAAGAGACCCAGTACTTC.

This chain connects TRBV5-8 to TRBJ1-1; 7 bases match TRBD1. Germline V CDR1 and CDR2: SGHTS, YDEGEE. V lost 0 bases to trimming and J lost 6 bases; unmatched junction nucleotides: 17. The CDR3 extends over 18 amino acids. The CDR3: CASSLGTRTGPKAAEAFF. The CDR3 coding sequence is TGTGCCAGCAGCTTGGGGACCCGGACAGGCCCGAAGGCGGCTGAAGCTTTCTTT.

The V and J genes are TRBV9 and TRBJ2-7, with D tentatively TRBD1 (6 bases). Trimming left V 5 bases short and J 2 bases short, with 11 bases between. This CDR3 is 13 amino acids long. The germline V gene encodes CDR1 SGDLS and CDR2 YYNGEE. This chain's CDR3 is CASSRDTTYEQYF. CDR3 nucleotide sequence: TGTGCCAGCAGTAGGGACACCACCTACGAGCAGTACTTC.

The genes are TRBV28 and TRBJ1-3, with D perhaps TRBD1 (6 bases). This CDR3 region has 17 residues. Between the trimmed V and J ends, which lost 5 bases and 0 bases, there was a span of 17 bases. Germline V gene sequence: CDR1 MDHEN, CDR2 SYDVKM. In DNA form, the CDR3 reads TGTGCCAGCAGTACCCAACAGGGCTTCCACTCTGGAAACACCATATATTTT. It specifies CASSTQQGFHSGNTIYF.

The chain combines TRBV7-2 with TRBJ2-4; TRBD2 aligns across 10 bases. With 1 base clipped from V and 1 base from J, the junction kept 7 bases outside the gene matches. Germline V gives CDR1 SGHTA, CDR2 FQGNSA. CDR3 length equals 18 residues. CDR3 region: CASSLEERGGPAKNIQYF. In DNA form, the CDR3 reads TGTGCCAGCAGCTTAGAGGAGCGGGGGGGCCCGGCCAAAAACATTCAGTACTTC.

The CDR3 reads CASSFIGRVAEAFF. The CDR3 coding sequence is TGTGCCAGCAGTTTTATCGGCAGGGTTGCTGAAGCTTTCTTT. The rearrangement links TRBV28 to TRBJ1-1; TRBD1 is a possible D gene (5 bases). V lost 3 bases and J 6 bases, leaving 14 bases between the germline ends. Germline CDR1 reads MDHEN; CDR2 reads SYDVKM. The CDR3 totals 14 residues.

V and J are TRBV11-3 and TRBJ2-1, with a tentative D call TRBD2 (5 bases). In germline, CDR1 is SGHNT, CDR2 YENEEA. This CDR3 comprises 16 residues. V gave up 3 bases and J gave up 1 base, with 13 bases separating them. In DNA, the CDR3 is TGTGCCAGCAGCTTCTCTCGGGGTGGGTCCTACAATGAGCAGTTCTTC. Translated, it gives CASSFSRGGSYNEQFF. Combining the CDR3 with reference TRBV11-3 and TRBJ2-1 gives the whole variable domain EAGVVQSPRYKIIEKKQPVAFWCNPISGHNTLYWYLQNLGQGPELLIRYENEEAVDDSQLPKDRFSAERLKGVDSTLKIQPAELGDSAVYLCASSFSRGGSYNEQFFGPGTRLTVL.

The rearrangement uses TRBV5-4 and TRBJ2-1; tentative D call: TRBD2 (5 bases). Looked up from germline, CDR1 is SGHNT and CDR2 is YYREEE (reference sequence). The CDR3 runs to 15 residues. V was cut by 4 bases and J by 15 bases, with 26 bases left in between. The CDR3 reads CASSQEVVLGHPRFF. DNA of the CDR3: TGTGCCAGCAGCCAGGAGGTCGTGCTTGGCCACCCGCGGTTCTTC.

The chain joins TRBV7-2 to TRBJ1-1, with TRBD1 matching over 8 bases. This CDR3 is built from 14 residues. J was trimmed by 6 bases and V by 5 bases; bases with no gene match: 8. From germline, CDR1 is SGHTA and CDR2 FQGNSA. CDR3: CASSSLQGQAEAFF. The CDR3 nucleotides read TGTGCCAGCAGCAGCTTACAGGGACAGGCTGAAGCTTTCTTT.

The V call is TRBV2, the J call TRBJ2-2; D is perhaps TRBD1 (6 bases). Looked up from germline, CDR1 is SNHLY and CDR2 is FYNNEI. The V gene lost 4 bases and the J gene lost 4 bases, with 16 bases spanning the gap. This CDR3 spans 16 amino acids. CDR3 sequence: CASSVFRGSGTGELFF. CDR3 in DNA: TGTGCCAGCAGTGTTTTCAGGGGATCGGGCACCGGGGAGCTGTTTTTT. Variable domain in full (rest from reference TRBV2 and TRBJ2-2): EPEVTQTPSHQVTQMGQEVILRCVPISNHLYFYWYRQILGQKVEFLVSFYNNEISEKSEIFDDQFSVERPDGSNFTLKIRSTKLEDSAMYFCASSVFRGSGTGELFFGEGSRLTVL.

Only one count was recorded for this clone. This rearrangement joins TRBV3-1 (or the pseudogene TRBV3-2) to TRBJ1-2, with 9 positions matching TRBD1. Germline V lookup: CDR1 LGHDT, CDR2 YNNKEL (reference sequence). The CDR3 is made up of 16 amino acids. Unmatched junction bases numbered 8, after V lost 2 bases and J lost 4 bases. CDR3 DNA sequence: TGTGCCAGCAGCCAATTTGGACAGGGGCGGATCTATGGCTACACCTTC. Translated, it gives CASSQFGQGRIYGYTF.

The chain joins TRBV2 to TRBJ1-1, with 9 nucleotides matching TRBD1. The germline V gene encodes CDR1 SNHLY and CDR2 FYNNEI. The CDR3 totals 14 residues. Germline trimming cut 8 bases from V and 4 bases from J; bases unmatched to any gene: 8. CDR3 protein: CASEGTGSFTEAFF. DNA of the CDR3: TGTGCCAGCGAAGGGACAGGGTCTTTCACTGAAGCTTTCTTT.

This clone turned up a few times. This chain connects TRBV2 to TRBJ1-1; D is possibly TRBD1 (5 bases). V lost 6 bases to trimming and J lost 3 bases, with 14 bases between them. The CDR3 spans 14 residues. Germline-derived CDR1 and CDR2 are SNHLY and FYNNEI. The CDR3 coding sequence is TGTGCCAGCAGGAAGACTCAGGGTTACACTGAAGCTTTCTTT. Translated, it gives CASRKTQGYTEAFF.

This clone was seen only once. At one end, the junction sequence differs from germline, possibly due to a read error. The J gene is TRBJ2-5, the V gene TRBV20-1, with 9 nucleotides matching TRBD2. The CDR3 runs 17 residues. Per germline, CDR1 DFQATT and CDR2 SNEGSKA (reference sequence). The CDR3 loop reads CSASWLRGGSGQKTQYF. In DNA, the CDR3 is TGCAGTGCTAGTTGGTTGCGGGGGGGCTCGGGCCAAAAGACCCAGTACTTC.

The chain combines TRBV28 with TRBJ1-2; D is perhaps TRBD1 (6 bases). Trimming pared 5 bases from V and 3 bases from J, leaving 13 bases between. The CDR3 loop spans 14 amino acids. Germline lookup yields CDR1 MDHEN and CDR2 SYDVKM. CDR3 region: CASSGGGGYYGYTF. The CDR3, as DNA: TGTGCCAGCAGTGGAGGGGGGGGTTACTATGGCTACACCTTC.

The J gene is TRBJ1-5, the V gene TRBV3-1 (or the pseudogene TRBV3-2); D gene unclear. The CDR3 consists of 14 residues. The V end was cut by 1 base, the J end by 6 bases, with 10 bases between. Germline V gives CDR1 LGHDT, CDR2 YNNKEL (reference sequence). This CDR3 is CASSQGTRGQPQHF. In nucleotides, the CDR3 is TGTGCCAGCAGCCAAGGTACAAGAGGTCAGCCCCAGCATTTT.

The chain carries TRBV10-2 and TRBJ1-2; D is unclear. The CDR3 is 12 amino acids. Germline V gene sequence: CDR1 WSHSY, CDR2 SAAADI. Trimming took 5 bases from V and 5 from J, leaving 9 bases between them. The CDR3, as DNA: TGCGCCAGCAGTCCTACAGAGTATGGCTACACCTTC. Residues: CASSPTEYGYTF.

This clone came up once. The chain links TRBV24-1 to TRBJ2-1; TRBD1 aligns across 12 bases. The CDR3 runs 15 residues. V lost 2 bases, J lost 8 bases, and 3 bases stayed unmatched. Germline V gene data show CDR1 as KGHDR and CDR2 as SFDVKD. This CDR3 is CATSDSGQGAYEQFF. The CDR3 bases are TGTGCCACCAGTGATTCGGGACAGGGGGCCTATGAGCAGTTCTTC.

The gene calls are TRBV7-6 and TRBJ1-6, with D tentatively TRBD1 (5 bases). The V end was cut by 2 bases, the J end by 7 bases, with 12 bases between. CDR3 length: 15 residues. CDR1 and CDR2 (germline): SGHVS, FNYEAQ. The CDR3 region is CASSLLGAANSPLHF. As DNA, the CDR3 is TGTGCCAGCAGCTTATTAGGGGCTGCCAATTCACCCCTCCACTTT.

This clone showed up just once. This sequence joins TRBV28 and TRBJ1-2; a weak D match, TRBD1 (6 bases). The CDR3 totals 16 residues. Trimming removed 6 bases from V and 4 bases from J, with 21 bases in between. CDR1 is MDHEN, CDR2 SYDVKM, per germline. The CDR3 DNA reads TGTGCCAGCAGCTCTTGGGAGGGGGTGGCCTCCTATGGCTACACCTTC. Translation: CASSSWEGVASYGYTF.

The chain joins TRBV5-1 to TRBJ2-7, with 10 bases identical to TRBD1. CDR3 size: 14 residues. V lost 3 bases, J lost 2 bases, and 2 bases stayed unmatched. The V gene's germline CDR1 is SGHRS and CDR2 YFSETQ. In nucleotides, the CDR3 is TGCGCCAGCAGCTGGACAGGGGGACCCTACGAGCAGTACTTC. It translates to CASSWTGGPYEQYF.

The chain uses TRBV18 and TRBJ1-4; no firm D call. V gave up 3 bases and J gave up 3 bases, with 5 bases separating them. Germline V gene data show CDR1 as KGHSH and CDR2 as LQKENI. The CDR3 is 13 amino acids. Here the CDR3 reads CASSPGPNEKLFF. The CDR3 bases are TGTGCCAGCTCACCGGGCCCTAATGAAAAACTGTTTTTT.

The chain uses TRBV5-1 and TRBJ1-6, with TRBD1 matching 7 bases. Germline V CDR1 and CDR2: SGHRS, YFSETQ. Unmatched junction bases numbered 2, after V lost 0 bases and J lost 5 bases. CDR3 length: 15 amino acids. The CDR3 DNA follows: TGCGCCAGCAGCTTGGGACAGGGAGATAATTCACCCCTCCACTTT. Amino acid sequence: CASSLGQGDNSPLHF.

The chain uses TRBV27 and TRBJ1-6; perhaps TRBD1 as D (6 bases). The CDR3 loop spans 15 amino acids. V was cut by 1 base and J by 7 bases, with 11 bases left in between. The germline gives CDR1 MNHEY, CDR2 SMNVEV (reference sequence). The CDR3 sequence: CASSLYSGVNSPLHF. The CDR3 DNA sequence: TGTGCCAGCAGTTTATATTCAGGGGTAAATTCACCCCTCCACTTT.

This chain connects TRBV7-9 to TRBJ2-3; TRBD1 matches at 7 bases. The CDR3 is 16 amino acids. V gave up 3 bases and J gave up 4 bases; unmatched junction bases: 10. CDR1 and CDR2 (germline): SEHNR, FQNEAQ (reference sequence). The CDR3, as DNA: TGTGCCAGCAGCTTTGGCCGACAGGGCTTTGCAGATACGCAGTATTTT. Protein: CASSFGRQGFADTQYF.

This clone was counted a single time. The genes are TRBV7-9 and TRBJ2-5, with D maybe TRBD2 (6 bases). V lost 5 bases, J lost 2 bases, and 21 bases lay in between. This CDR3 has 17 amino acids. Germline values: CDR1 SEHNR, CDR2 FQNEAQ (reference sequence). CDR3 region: CASSDLRSTSFQETQYF. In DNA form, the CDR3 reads TGTGCCAGCAGCGACCTCCGGAGTACTAGCTTTCAAGAGACCCAGTACTTC.

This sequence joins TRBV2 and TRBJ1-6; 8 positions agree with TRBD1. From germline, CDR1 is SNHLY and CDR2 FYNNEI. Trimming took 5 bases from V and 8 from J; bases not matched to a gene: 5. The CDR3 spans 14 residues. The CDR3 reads CASSRDRRYSPLHF. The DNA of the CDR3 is TGTGCCAGCAGTCGGGACAGGAGATATTCACCCCTCCACTTT.

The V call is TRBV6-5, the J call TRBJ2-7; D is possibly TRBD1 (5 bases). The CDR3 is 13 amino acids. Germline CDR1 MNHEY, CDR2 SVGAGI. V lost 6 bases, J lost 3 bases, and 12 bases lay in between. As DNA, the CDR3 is TGTGCCAGCAGGACCTGGGGCGTCTACGAGCAGTACTTC. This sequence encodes CASRTWGVYEQYF.